These 11 T cell receptor beta chains came from one sample sequenced in a study of blood T cell repertoires in COVID-19. The repertoire was sequenced with immunoSEQ multiplex PCR; TCRdb's copy has only in-frame clones and lacks some. The sample contains hundreds of thousands of clones, around 90% of which appear only once. Sequenced sample: PBMCs or T cells enriched from blood (not recorded which). The origin of the receptors is a woman aged 18-29 years who had recovered from COVID-19.

The count of this clone is one. This chain links TRBV5-1 with TRBJ2-7; TRBD1 matches at 8 bases. Unmatched junction bases numbered 3, after V lost 3 bases and J lost 1 base. The germline V gene has CDR1 SGHRS and CDR2 YFSETQ. This CDR3 is 14 amino acids long. This CDR3 is CASSSTGESYEQYF. In DNA, the CDR3 is TGCGCCAGCAGCTCGACAGGGGAATCCTACGAGCAGTACTTC.

This clone was seen just once. The gene calls are TRBV6-6 and TRBJ2-7, with 11 nucleotides matching TRBD1. This CDR3 region has 16 residues. V shed 4 bases and J 2 bases; nucleotides not matched to a gene: 7. In germline, CDR1 is MNHNY, CDR2 SVGAGI (reference sequence). Here the CDR3 reads CASSSSGTGGTYEQYF. CDR3 nucleotide sequence: TGTGCCAGCAGTTCCTCCGGGACAGGGGGAACCTACGAGCAGTACTTC.

The CDR3 here is CASSPAATSEEQYF. Written as DNA, the CDR3 is TGTGCCAGCAGCCCTGCCGCGACTAGCGAGGAGCAGTACTTC. The genes are TRBV7-3 and TRBJ2-7, with 8 bases fitting TRBD2. The V gene end was trimmed by 5 bases and the J gene end by 7 bases; junction bases not matched to a gene: 10. Per germline, CDR1 SGHTA and CDR2 FQGTGA. The CDR3 extends over 14 amino acids.

The chain links TRBV4-3 to TRBJ2-7, with 12 bases fitting TRBD2. Germline V CDR1 and CDR2: LGHNA, YSLEER. This CDR3 spans 18 amino acids. V lost 1 base and J lost 2; bases outside the gene matches: 9. The CDR3, as DNA: TGCGCCAGCAGCCAAGTGGGGACTAGCGGGTACTTTACCTACGAGCAGTACTTC. As protein: CASSQVGTSGYFTYEQYF.

This clone appeared once. The chain is built from TRBV30 and TRBJ2-1; D not certain. This CDR3 spans 17 amino acids. Germline V gives CDR1 GTSNPN, CDR2 SVGIG (reference sequence). Trimming cost V 3 bases and J 1 base, with 19 bases left between them. CDR3 loop: CAWRGSLPVSSYNEQFF. As DNA, the CDR3 is TGTGCCTGGAGGGGTAGCCTCCCCGTTTCGTCCTACAATGAGCAGTTCTTC.

In the case of this clone: The conserved final phenylalanine or tryptophan is absent from the CDR3, which likely points to a read error. The DNA is left out, because the CDR3 cannot be placed on it with certainty; the CDR3 is given as TCRdb lists it. The genes are TRBV18 and TRBJ1-2; the D call of TRBD1 is as the table states it, not checked on the DNA. Germline values: CDR1 KGHSH, CDR2 LQKENI. The CDR3 region is 14 residues in length, termini included. CDR3 region: CASSLMAGQGPSIA.

This chain connects TRBV20-1 to TRBJ1-4; possible D gene TRBD1, 5 bases. This CDR3 is 15 amino acids long. CDR1 and CDR2 (germline): DFQATT, SNEGSKA (reference sequence). V lost 3 bases, J lost 8 bases, and 19 bases lay in between. CDR3 protein: CSASETAPGWEKLFF. In DNA form, the CDR3 reads TGCAGTGCTAGTGAGACAGCTCCGGGTTGGGAAAAACTGTTTTTT.

The chain is built from TRBV28 and TRBJ2-1; TRBD2 matches 11 bases. The CDR3 contains 14 residues. The germline CDR1 and CDR2 sequences are MDHEN and SYDVKM. V shed 5 bases and J 7 bases; nucleotides not matched to a gene: 4. DNA for the CDR3: TGTGCCAGCAGTCTAGCGGGGGGCCTGAATGAGCAGTTCTTC. It specifies CASSLAGGLNEQFF.

This clone was recorded only once. The chain links TRBV9 to TRBJ2-3; weak D call: TRBD2 (6 bases). The CDR3 extends over 14 amino acids. V was pared by 0 bases and J by 4 bases, with 9 bases between. Germline CDR1 is SGDLS and CDR2 is YYNGEE. The CDR3 coding sequence is TGTGCCAGCAGCGTAGGGCCGGGAGCAGATACGCAGTATTTT. Translation gives CASSVGPGADTQYF.

This clone has more than one count but fewer than ten. The V gene is TRBV6-2 or TRBV6-3, the J gene TRBJ1-1; a possible D gene is TRBD1 (5 bases). The CDR3 contains 16 residues. Germline loops: CDR1 MNHEY, CDR2 SVGEGT. With 4 bases removed from V and 5 bases from J, the gap between germline ends came to 20 bases. The CDR3 spells CASSSQRTGGGTEAFF. CDR3 nucleotide sequence: TGTGCCAGCAGTTCCCAAAGGACGGGGGGGGGAACTGAAGCTTTCTTT.

The rearrangement uses TRBV2 and TRBJ2-7; D unclear. Per germline, CDR1 SNHLY and CDR2 FYNNEI. Trimming took off 0 bases at V and 3 bases at J, with 9 bases between the two ends. The CDR3 contains 14 residues. The CDR3 loop reads CASSEAGGDYEQYF. The CDR3 DNA reads as TGTGCCAGCAGTGAAGCGGGTGGAGACTACGAGCAGTACTTC.